The clone carrying this TCR beta chain has a count of ten or more. The antigen remains undetermined. The sample comes from a study of human T cells and chemical hapten exposure. Turning to the study itself: Donors were sensitized with 2% DPC on the upper inner arm. Cases of alopecia areata, totalis or universalis occurred in a predominantly female patient group. There were weekly diphenylcyclopropenone doses to the scalp for patients throughout the roughly 24-week study.

Study-level results: Expanded TCRs showed more large CDR3 clusters than pre-sensitization or healthy control sets.

The germline V and J ends were trimmed by 1 base and 9 bases, with 10 bases remaining between them. This CDR3 has 13 residues. Germline CDR1 and CDR2: SGHVS and FNYEAQ. As for time point: patch test 2, 6 weeks after DPC sensitization. Described treatment: therapeutic diphenylcyclopropenone sensitization with weekly scalp DPC. MiXCR was run by TCRdb on the RACE reads, yielding one entry per CDR3 protein. This table holds 80,000 to 95,000 distinct CDR3 sequences, around a tenth found once. Sequences were derived from whole blood, sampled in connection with sensitization to the hapten diphenylcyclopropenone (DPC). The V call is TRBV7-6, the J call TRBJ1-5, with D perhaps TRBD1 (5 bases). This sequence was found in a man between 18 and 29 years old with alopecia areata. Some clones in this sample may be carry-over from other donors' samples. CDR3 protein: CASSLDDRSPQHF. The CDR3 region has the DNA TGTGCCAGCAGCTTAGACGACAGATCGCCCCAGCATTTT.